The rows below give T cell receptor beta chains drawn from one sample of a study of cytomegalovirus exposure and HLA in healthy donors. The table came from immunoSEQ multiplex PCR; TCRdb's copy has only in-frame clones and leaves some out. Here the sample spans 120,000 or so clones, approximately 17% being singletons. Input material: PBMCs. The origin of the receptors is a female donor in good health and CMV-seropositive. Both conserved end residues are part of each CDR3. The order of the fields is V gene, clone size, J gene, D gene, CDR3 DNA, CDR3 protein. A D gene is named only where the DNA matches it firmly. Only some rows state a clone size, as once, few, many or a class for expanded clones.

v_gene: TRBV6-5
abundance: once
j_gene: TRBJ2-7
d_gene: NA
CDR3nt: TGTGCCAGCAGTTTAGTAAGACAGGCCCCTCAGCAGTACTTC
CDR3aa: CASSLVRQAPQQYF

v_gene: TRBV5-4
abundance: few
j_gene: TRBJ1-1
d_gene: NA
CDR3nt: TGTGCCAGCAGTAACAGGGCACAGACAATTGGGGAAGCTTTCTTT
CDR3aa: CASSNRAQTIGEAFF

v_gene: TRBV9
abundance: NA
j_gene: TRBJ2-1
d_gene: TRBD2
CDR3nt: TGTGCCAGCAGCGTTATTGCTAGCGGGAGGTATCTGTTCTTC
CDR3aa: CASSVIASGRYLFF

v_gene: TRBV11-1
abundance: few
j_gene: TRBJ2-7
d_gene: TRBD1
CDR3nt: TGTGCCAGCAGCTTAGTGGTACAGGGGACCTACGAGCAGTACTTC
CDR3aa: CASSLVVQGTYEQYF

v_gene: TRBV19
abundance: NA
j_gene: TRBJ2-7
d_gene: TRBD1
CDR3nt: TGTGCCAGTAGTATTCGGACGACAGGGTCTGAGCAGTACTTC
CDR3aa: CASSIRTTGSEQYF

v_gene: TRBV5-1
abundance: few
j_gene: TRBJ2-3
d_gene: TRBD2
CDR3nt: TGCGCCAGCAGCTTGCGTGCGGGGGGGGAAGATACGCAGTATTTT
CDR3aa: CASSLRAGGEDTQYF

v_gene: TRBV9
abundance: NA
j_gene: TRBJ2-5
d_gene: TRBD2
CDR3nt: TGTGCCAGCAGCGTAGAAGGAGCGGGAGAGGAGACCCAGTACTTC
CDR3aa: CASSVEGAGEETQYF

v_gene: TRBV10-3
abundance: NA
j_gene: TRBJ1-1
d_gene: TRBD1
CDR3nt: TGTGCCATCAGTAATATAGGGGGCACAGCAGCTTTCTTT
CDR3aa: CAISNIGGTAAFF

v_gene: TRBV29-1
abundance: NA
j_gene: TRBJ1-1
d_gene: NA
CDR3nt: TGCAGCGTTGTCGCCACCGGGGTTTTGAGGACTGAAGCTTTCTTT
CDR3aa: CSVVATGVLRTEAFF

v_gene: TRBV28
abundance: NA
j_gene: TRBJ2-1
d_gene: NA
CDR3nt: TGTGCCAGCAGTTTGAGCGGCGGGAACTACAATGAGCAGTTCTTC
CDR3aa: CASSLSGGNYNEQFF

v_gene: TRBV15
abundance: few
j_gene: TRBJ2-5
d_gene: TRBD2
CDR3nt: TGTGCCACCAGCAGAGATTATGAGAGCGGGAGGGGCGGGACCCAGTACTTC
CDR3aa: CATSRDYESGRGGTQYF

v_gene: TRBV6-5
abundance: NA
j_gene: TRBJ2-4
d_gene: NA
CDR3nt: TGTGCCAGCAGTTACTCGCTTGAGGGTAACATTCAGTACTTC
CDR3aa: CASSYSLEGNIQYF

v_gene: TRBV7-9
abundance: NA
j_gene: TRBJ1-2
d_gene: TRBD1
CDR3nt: TGTGCCAGTGGAATGGGACAGGGAAACTATGGCTACACCTTC
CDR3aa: CASGMGQGNYGYTF

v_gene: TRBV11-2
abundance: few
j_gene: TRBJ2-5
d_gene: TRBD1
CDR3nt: TGTGCCAGCAGGTCCGGGCTGGGACAGGGCAGGGAGACCCAGTACTTC
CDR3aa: CASRSGLGQGRETQYF

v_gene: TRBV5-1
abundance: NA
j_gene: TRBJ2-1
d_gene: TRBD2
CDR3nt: TGCGCCAGCAGCTTATCCTTGACTAGCGGGGGACTACCCTCCTACAATGAGCAGTTCTTC
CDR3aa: CASSLSLTSGGLPSYNEQFF

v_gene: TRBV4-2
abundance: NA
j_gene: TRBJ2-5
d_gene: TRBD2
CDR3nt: TGTGCCAGCAGCCGCGGGGACAGGAGAACTAGCGGGGAAGAGACCCAGTACTTC
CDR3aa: CASSRGDRRTSGEETQYF

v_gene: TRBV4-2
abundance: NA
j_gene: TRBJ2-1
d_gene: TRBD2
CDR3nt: TGTGCCAGCATCTCACACATAGGGACTAGCGGGTACAATGAGCAGTTCTTC
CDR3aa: CASISHIGTSGYNEQFF

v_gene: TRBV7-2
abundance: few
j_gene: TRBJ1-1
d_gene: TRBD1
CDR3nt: TGTGCCAGCAGCCCCGACAGGGGGAACACTGAAGCTTTCTTT
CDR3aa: CASSPDRGNTEAFF

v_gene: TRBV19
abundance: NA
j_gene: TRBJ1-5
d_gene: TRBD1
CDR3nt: TGTGCCAGTAGTATAGGCTACCGGGACAGTTACAATCAGCCCCAGCATTTT
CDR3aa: CASSIGYRDSYNQPQHF

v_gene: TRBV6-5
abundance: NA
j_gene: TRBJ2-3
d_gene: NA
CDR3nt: TGTGCCAGCAGTTACTTCAGAGGCGATACGCAGTATTTT
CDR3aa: CASSYFRGDTQYF

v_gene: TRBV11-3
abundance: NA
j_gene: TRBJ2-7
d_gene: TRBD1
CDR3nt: TGTGCCAGCAGCTTAAGCCGTCACAGGGGGTACCCCTACGAGCAGTACTTC
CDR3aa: CASSLSRHRGYPYEQYF

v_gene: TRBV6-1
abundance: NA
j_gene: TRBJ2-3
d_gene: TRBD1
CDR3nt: TGTGCCAGCAGACGTTTGACAGGGGGTTTCGATACGCAGTATTTT
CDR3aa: CASRRLTGGFDTQYF

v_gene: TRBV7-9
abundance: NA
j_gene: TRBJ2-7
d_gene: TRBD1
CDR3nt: TGTGCCAGCAGCGGGCGGGACAGGAGATACGAGCAGTACTTC
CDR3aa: CASSGRDRRYEQYF

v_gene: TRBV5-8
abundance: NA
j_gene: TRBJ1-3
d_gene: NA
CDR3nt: TGTGCCAGCAGCCGGGACTCTGGAAACACCATATATTTT
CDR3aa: CASSRDSGNTIYF

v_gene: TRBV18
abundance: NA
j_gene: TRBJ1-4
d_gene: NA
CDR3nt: TGTGCCAGCTCCCCTATACTAGGCGGTAATGAAAAACTGTTTTTT
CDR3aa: CASSPILGGNEKLFF

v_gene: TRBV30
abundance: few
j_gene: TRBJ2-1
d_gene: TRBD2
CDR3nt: TGTGCCTGGAGACTAGCGGGGGGGCGTTCGTGGTTCTTC
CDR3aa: CAWRLAGGRSWFF

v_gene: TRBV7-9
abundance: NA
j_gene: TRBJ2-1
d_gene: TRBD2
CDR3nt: TGTGCCAGCAGCAGACTAGCGCCCAGTGAGCAGTTCTTC
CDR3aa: CASSRLAPSEQFF

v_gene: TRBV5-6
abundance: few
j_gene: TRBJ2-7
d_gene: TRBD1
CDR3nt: TGTGCCAGCAGCGTAACCGGGACAGCGATCTCCTACGAGCAGTACTTC
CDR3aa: CASSVTGTAISYEQYF

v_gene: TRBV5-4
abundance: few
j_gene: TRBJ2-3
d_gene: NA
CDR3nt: TGTGCCAGCAGCTTGGATCAGGCTAGCACAGATACGCAGTATTTT
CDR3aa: CASSLDQASTDTQYF

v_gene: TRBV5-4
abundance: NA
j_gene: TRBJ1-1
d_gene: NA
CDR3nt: TGTGCCAGCAGCGAGAACAGGGCTAGCACTGAAGCTTTCTTT
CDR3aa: CASSENRASTEAFF

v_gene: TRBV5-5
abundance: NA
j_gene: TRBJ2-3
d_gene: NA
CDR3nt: TGTGCCAGCAGCCTGCCCGCGGGAACTGGCACAGATACGCAGTATTTT
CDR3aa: CASSLPAGTGTDTQYF

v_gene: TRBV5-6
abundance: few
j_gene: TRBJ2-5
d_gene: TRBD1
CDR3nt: TGTGCCAGCAGCTTGTTGGGACAGGGATTTGGAGAGACCCAGTACTTC
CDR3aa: CASSLLGQGFGETQYF

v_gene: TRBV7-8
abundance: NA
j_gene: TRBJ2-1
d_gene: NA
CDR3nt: TGTGCCAGCAGCTTAATCTCGGTGATAACGCCTGGCAATGAGCAGTTCTTC
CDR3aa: CASSLISVITPGNEQFF

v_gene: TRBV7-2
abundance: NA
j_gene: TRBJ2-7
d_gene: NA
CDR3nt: TGTGCCAGCAGGGAAGGGGGGGGACTTCCCTACGAGCAGTACTTC
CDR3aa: CASREGGGLPYEQYF

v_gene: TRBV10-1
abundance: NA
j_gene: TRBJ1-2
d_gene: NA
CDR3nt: TGCGCCAGCAACCCGTCCAGGGAAGATCCCTATGGCTACACCTTC
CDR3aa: CASNPSREDPYGYTF

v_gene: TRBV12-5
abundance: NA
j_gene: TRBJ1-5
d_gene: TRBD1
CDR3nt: TGTGCTAGTGGTCCTGGACAGGCTGGGGGTCAGCCCCAGCATTTT
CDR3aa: CASGPGQAGGQPQHF

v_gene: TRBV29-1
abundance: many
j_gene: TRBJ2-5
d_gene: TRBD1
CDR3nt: TGCAGCGCAGGGACAGGGGATCTCGAGACCCAGTACTTC
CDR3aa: CSAGTGDLETQYF

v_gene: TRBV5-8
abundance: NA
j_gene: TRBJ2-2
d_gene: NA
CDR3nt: TGTGCCAGCAGCGAAGCAGGGTTAGACACCGGGGAGCTGTTTTTT
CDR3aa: CASSEAGLDTGELFF

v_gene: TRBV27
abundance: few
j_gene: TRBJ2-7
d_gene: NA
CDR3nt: TGTGCCAGCAGTTTACGGAGCCAGGGGAGCGAGCAGTACTTC
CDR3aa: CASSLRSQGSEQYF

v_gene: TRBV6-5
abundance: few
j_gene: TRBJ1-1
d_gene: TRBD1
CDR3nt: TGTGCCAGCAGGGAACCGGGACAGCTGAACACTGAAGCTTTCTTT
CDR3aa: CASREPGQLNTEAFF

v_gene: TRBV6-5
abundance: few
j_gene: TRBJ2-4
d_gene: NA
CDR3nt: TGTGCCAGCAGTTGGTCTAGCGAGGCCAAAAACATTCAGTACTTC
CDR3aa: CASSWSSEAKNIQYF

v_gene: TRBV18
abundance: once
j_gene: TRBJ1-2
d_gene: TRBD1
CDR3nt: TGTGCCAGCTCACCAGGGACAGGGGGTGGCTACACCTTC
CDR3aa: CASSPGTGGGYTF

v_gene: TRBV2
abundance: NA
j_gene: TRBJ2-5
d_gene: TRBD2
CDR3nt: TGTGCCAGCAGTGCTCTAGCGGGGCGGGGAGAGACCCAGTACTTC
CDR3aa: CASSALAGRGETQYF

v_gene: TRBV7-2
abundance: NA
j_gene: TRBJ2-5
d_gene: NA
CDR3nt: TGTGCCAGCAGCCAGGGACAAAAAGAGACCCAGTACTTC
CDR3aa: CASSQGQKETQYF

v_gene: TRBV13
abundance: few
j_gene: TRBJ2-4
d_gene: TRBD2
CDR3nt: TGTGCCAGCAACTGGAGGGAGGGAAACATTCAGTACTTC
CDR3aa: CASNWREGNIQYF

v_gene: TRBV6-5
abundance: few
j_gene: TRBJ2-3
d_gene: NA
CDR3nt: TGTGCCAGCCAAACAGGGTCGAACACAGATACGCAGTATTTT
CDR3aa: CASQTGSNTDTQYF

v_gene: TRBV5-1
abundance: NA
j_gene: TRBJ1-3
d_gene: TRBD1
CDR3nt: TGCGCCAGCAGCTTGGAACCCCGATCCATGGACAGGGAAGCTGGAAACACCATATATTTT
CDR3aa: CASSLEPRSMDREAGNTIYF

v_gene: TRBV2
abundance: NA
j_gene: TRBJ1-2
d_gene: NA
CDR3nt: TGTGCCAGCACCCCCTGGGGGGGCGGCTACACCTTC
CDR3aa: CASTPWGGGYTF

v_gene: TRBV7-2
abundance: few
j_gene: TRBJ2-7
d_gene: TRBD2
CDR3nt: TGTGCCAGCAGCCAATCAAGCGGGGGGGCTTACGAGCAGTACTTC
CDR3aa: CASSQSSGGAYEQYF